This T cell receptor (beta chain) is from a study of shared clonotypes between healthy human individuals. Study context: Three plates were used per donor for CD4 naive, three for CD4 memory, two for CD8 naive and one for CD8 memory. The study, taken as a whole, reports: Naive subsets typically showed greater estimated richness than memory subsets. Even with large depth, rarefaction showed that sorted-subset sequencing was incomplete.

Both subsets, CD45RA+ naive and CD45RA-negative memory, were split from the CD4+ cells. The sample holds a few counts of this clone. What it binds is not known. Trimming left V 5 bases short and J 8 bases short, with 13 bases between. Per germline, CDR1 GTSNPN and CDR2 SVGIG (reference sequence). CDR3 length equals 12 residues. Produced via immunoSEQ multiplex PCR; TCRdb's table is partial and in-frame only. The sample includes 950,000 to 1,300,000 clones, approximately 68% of them seen just once. This chain uses TRBV30 with TRBJ1-5; D gene uncertain. The sequencing input was memory CD4+ T cells sorted from blood. Subset indicated: CD45RA-negative fraction. The TCR sequence derives from a man aged 18 to 30 in good health. CDR3 DNA sequence: TGTGCCTGGGGGGTGACCCGGGAGCCCCAGCATTTT. Translation gives CAWGVTREPQHF.